This T cell receptor (beta chain) was obtained from a study of T cell changes during pregnancy in multiple sclerosis. TCRdb's table, derived via immunoSEQ multiplex PCR, lists solely in-frame clones and lacks some. Of 38,000 or so clones in the sample, 80% to 95% were seen once. The junction had 7 bases not matched to a gene; V was cut back by 8 bases and J by 0 bases. The CDR3 spans 17 residues. CDR1 is SNHLY, CDR2 FYNNEI, per germline. Sequencing used CD8+ T cells from peripheral blood mononuclear cells, obtained in the first trimester of pregnancy. The J gene is TRBJ2-3, the V gene TRBV2; TRBD2 matches at 14 bases. The receptor's source is a female donor with multiple sclerosis, enrolled in a pregnancy study. CDR3 loop: CASGGTSGGTSTDTQYF. In nucleotides, the CDR3 is TGTGCCAGCGGAGGGACTAGCGGGGGCACTAGCACAGATACGCAGTATTTT.